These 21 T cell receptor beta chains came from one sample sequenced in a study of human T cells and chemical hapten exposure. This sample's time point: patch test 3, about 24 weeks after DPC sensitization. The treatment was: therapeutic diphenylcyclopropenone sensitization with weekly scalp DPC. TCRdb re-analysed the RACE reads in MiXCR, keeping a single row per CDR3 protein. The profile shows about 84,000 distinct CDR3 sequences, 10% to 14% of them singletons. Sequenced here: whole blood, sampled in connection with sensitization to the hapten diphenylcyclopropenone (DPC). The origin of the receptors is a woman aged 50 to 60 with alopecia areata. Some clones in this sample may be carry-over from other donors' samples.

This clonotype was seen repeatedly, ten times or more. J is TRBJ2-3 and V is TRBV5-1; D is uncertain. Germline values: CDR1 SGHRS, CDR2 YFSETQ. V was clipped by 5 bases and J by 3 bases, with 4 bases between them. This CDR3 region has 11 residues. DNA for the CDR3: TGCGCCAGCAGGAATACAGATACGCAGTATTTT. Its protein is CASRNTDTQYF.

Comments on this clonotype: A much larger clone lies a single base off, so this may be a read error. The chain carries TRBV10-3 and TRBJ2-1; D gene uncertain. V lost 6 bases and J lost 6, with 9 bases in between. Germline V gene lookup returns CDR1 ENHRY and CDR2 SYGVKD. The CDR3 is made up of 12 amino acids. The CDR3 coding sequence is TGTGCCATCAGGCACCCCGGCAATGAGCAGTTCTTC. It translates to CAIRHPGNEQFF.

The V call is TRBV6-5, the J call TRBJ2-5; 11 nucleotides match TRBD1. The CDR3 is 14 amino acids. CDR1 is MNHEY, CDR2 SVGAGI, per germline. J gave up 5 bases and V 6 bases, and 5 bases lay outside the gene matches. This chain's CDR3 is CASRPRDRGETQYF. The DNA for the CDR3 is TGTGCCAGCAGGCCCCGGGACAGGGGGGAGACCCAGTACTTC.

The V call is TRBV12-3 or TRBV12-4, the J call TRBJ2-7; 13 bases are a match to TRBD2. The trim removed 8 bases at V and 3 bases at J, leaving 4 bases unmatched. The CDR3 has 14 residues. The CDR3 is CASGRTSGSYEQYF. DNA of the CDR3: TGTGCCAGCGGGCGGACTAGCGGGAGCTACGAGCAGTACTTC.

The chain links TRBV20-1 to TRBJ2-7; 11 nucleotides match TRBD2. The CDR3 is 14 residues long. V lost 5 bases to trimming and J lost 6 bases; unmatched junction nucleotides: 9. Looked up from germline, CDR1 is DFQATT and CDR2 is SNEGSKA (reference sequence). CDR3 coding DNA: TGCAGTGCTCGACTAGCGGGAAAGTTGGGCGAGCAGTACTTC. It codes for CSARLAGKLGEQYF.

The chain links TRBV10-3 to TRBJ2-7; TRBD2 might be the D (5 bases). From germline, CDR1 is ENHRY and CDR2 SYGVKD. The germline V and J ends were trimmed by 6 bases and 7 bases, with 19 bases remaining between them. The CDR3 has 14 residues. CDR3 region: CAISDRDVDSEQYF. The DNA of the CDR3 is TGTGCCATCAGCGACCGGGATGTTGATAGTGAGCAGTACTTC.

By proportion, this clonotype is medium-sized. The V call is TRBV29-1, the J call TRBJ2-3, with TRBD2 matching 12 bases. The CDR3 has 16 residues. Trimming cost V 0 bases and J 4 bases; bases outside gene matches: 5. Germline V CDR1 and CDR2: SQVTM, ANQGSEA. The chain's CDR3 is CSVEDARLAGADTQYF. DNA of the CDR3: TGCAGCGTTGAAGATGCTAGACTAGCGGGAGCAGATACGCAGTATTTT.

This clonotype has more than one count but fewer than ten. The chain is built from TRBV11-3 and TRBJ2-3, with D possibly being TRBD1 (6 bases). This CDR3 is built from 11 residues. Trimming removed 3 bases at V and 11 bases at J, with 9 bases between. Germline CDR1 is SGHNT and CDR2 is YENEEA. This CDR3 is CASSLRGKQYF. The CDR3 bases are TGTGCCAGCAGCTTGAGGGGGAAGCAGTATTTT.

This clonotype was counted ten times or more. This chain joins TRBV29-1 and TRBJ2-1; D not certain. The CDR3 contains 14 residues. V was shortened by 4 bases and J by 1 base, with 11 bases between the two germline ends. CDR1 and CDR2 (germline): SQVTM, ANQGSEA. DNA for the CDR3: TGCAGCGTTGTTGTGGGCCGGTCCTACAATGAGCAGTTCTTC. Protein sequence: CSVVVGRSYNEQFF.

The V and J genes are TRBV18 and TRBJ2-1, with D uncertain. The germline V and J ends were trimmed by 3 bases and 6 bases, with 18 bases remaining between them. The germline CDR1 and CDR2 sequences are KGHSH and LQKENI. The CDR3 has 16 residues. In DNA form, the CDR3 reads TGTGCCAGCTCACCTATCGCCACCGCCCAAACCAATGAGCAGTTCTTC. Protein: CASSPIATAQTNEQFF.

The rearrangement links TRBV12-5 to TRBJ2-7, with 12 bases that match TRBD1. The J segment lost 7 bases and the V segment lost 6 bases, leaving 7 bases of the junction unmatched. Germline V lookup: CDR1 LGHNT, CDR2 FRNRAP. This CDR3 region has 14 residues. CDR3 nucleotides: TGTGCTAGTGGCCCGGGACAGGGGGCGAAAGAGCAGTACTTC. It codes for CASGPGQGAKEQYF.

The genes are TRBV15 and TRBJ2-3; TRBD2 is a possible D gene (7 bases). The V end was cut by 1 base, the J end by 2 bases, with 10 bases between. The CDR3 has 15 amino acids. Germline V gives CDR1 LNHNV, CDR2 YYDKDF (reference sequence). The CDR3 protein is CATSRGGGDTDTQYF. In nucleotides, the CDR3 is TGTGCCACCAGCAGAGGAGGGGGGGACACAGATACGCAGTATTTT. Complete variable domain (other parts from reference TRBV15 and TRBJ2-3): DAMVIQNPRYQVTQFGKPVTLSCSQTLNHNVMYWYQQKSSQAPKLLFHYYDKDFNNEADTPDNFQSRRPNTSFCFLDIRSPGLGDTAMYLCATSRGGGDTDTQYFGPGTRLTVL.

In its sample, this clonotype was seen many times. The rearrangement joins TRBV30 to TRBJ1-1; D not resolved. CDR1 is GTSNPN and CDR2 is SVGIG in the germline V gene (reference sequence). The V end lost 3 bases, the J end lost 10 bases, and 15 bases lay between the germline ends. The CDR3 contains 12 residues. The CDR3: CAWSTRGGLAFF. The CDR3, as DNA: TGTGCCTGGAGCACGCGGGGAGGTTTAGCTTTCTTT.

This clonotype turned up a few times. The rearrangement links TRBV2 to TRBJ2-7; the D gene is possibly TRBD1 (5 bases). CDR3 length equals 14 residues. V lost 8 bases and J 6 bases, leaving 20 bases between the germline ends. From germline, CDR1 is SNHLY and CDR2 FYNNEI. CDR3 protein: CASRSQGLTAEQYF. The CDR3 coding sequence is TGTGCCAGCCGCTCCCAGGGCCTTACCGCCGAGCAGTACTTC.

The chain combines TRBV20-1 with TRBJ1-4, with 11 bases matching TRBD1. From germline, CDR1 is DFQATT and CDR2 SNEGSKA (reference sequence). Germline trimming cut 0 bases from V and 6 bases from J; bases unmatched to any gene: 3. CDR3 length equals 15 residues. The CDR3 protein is CSARDPGQGDEKLFF. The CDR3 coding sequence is TGCAGTGCTAGAGACCCGGGACAGGGGGATGAAAAACTGTTTTTT.

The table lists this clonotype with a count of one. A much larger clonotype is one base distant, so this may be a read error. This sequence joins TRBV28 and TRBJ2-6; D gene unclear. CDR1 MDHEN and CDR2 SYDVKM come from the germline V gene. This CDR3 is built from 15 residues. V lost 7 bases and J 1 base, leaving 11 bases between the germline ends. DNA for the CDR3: TGTGCCAGCACGTTGCGCGGTTCTGGGGCCAACGTCCTGACTTTC. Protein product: CASTLRGSGANVLTF.

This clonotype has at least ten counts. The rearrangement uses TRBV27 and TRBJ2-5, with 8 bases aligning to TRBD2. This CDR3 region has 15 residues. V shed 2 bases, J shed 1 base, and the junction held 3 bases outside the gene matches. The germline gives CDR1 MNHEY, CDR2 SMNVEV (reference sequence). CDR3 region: CASSLERGTQETQYF. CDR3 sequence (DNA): TGTGCCAGCAGTTTAGAGCGGGGGACCCAAGAGACCCAGTACTTC.

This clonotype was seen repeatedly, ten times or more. For the CDR3, the DNA is TGTGCCAGCAGCTTAAGGCGGGAGCCGTTCGGAAACATTCAGTACTTC. Amino acids: CASSLRREPFGNIQYF. This sequence joins TRBV7-2 and TRBJ2-4; 7 nucleotides agree with TRBD2. The CDR3 sequence is 16 residues long. Germline CDR1 and CDR2: SGHTA and FQGNSA. Trimming cost V 2 bases and J 6 bases; bases outside gene matches: 10.

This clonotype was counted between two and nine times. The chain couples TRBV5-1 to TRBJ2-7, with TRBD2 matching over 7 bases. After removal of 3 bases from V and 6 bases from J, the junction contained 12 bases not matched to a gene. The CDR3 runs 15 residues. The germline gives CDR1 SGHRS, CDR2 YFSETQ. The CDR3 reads CASSSDGGRGSEQYF. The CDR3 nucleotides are TGCGCCAGCAGCTCGGACGGCGGGAGAGGGTCCGAGCAGTACTTC.

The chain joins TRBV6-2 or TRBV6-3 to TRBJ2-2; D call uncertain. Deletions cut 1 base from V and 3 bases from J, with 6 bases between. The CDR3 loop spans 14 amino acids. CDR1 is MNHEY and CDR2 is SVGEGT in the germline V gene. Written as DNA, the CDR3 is TGTGCCAGCAGTTACTTACACCACACCGGGGAGCTGTTTTTT. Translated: CASSYLHHTGELFF.

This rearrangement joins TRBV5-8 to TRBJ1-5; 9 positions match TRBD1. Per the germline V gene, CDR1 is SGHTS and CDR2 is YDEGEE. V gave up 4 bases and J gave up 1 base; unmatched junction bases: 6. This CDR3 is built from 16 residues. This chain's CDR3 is CASSNHRGLSNQPQHF. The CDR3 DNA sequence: TGTGCCAGCAGCAATCACAGGGGGCTGAGCAATCAGCCCCAGCATTTT.